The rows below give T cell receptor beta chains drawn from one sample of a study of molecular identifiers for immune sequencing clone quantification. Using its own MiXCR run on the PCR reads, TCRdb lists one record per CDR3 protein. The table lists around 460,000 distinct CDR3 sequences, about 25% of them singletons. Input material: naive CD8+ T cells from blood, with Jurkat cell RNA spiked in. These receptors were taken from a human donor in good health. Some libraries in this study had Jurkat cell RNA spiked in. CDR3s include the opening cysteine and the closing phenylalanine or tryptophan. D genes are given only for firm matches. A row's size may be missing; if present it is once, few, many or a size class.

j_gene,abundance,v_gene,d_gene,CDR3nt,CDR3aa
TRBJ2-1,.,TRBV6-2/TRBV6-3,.,TGTGCCAGCAGTTACCTTCAGGGAGGCAATGAGCAGTTCTTC,CASSYLQGGNEQFF
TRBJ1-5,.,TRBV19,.,TGTGCCAGTAGTATTTGGGTGAGCAATCAGCCCCAGCATTTT,CASSIWVSNQPQHF
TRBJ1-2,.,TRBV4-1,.,TGCGCCAGCAGCCCAAAGCTAGGGGGAGACGGCTACACCTTC,CASSPKLGGDGYTF
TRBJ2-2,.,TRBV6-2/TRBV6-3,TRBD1,TGTGCCAGCAGTTCTCAGGGGGCGTTCACCGGGGAGCTGTTTTTT,CASSSQGAFTGELFF
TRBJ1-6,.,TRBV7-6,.,TGTGCCAGCAGCTTAGAATGGACAAGCGATAATTCACCCCTCCACTTT,CASSLEWTSDNSPLHF
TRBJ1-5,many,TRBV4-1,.,TGCGCCAGCAGCCAAGAGCCAGGTTCTCAGCCCCAGCATTTT,CASSQEPGSQPQHF
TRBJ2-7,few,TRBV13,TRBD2,TGTGCCAGCAGCCAGACTAGCGGGGCAGCTTACGAGCAGTACTTC,CASSQTSGAAYEQYF
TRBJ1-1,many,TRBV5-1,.,TGCGCCAGCAGCTGGGGGGAGACTGAAGCTTTCTTT,CASSWGETEAFF
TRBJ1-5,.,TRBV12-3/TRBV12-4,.,TGTGCCAGCAGTTTAGGTCGGTGCGGCAATCAGCCCCAGCATTTT,CASSLGRCGNQPQHF
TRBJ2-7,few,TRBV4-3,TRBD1,TGCGCCAGCAGCCAAGCTTCCTGGACAGGGGGAGAGTACGAGCAGTACTTC,CASSQASWTGGEYEQYF
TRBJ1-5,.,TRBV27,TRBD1,TGTGCCAGCAGGCAAGGGACAGGGACTCAGCCCCAGCATTTT,CASRQGTGTQPQHF
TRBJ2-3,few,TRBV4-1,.,TGCGCCAGCAGCCAAGTGGACATTGCTAGCACAGATACGCAGTATTTT,CASSQVDIASTDTQYF
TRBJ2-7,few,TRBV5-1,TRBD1,TGCGCCAGCAGCTTCTGGACAGGGGGCTTTAACGAGCAGTACTTC,CASSFWTGGFNEQYF
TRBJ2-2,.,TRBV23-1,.,TGCGCCAGCAGTCAAAAAGGGGGGGTAACGAACACCGGGGAGCTGTTTTTT,CASSQKGGVTNTGELFF